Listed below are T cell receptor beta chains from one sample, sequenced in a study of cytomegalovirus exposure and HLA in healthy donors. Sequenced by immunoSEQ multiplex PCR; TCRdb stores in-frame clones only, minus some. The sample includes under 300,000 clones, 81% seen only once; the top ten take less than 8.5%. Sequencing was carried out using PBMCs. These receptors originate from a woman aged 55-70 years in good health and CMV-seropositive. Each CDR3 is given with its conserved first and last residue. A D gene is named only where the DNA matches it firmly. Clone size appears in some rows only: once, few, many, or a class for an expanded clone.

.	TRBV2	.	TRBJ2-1	TGTGCCAGCAGGATTAGTAGCAAGTTCTTC	CASRISSKFF
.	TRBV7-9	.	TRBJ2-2	TGTGCCAGCAGCTTAACTTCGGGATGGGGTTCCAACACCGGGGAGCTGTTTTTT	CASSLTSGWGSNTGELFF
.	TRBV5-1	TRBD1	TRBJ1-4	TGCGCCAGCAGCTTGCACGGGACAGGGGAAGAAAAACTGTTTTTT	CASSLHGTGEEKLFF
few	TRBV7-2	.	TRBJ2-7	TGTGCCAGCAGCTCGGACTCGGTCTCCTACGAGCAGTACTTC	CASSSDSVSYEQYF
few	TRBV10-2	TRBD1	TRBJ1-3	TGCGCCAGCAAGGGACAGCTGAACACCATATATTTT	CASKGQLNTIYF
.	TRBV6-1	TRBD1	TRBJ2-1	TGTGCCAGCACCAAGGGGGCTAACTCCTACAATGAGCAGTTCTTC	CASTKGANSYNEQFF
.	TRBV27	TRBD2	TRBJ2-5	TGTGCCAGCAGACGGGGGGGAAGGGCCGAGACCCAGTACTTC	CASRRGGRAETQYF
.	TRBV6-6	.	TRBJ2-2	TGTGCCAGCAGTTATCCTCGGGAGAGCGGGGAGCTGTTTTTT	CASSYPRESGELFF
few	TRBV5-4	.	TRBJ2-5	TGTGCCAGCAGCTTGGCCGGGGGGCCGGGGACCCAGTACTTC	CASSLAGGPGTQYF
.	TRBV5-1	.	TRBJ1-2	TGCGCCAGCAGCTTGAATACAGGGAACTATGGCTACACCTTC	CASSLNTGNYGYTF